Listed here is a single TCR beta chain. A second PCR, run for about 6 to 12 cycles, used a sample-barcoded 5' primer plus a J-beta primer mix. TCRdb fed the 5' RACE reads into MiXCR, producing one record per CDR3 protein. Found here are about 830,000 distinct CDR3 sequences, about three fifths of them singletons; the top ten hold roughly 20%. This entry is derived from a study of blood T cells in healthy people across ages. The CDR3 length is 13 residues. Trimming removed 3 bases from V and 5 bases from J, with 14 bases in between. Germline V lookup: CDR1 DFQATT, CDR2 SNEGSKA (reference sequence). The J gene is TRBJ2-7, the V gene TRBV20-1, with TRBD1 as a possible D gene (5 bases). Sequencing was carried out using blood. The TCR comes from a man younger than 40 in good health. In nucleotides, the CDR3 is TGCAGTGCTAGGAAAGACAGTAGCCACGAGCAGTACTTC. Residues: CSARKDSSHEQYF.